This T cell receptor (beta chain) was found in a study of shared clonotypes between healthy human individuals. General study findings and limits: Non-shared clonotypes had lower generation probabilities than those shared by all four donors. Roughly 5.3% of naive CD4 clonotypes were common to a handful of donors.

The investigators split CD4+ cells into a CD45RA+ naive subset and a CD45RA-negative memory subset. V gave up 2 bases and J gave up 2 bases, with 19 bases separating them. Germline CDR1 SNHLY, CDR2 FYNNEI. This CDR3 spans 17 amino acids. Original data processing: For the immunoSEQ data, sequences were junction-only without quality scores, so filtering differed. Here immunoSEQ multiplex PCR was the method, and the copy in TCRdb shows in-frame clones only, minus some. V and J calls plus clone size are reproduced from that table; the DNA served to infer D and trimming. The sample records about 2.3 million clones, approximately 93% being singletons. In the case of this clone: The antigen remains undetermined.

Sequencing was performed on naive CD4+ T cells from PBMCs. As to subset: CD45RA+ positively selected. This TCR was recovered from a man between 18 and 35 years old in good health. Some clones in this sample may be carry-over from other donors' samples. The J gene is TRBJ2-7, the V gene TRBV2, with D perhaps TRBD1 (6 bases). This chain's CDR3 is CASSESGLGAGPYEQYF. In DNA, the CDR3 is TGTGCCAGCAGTGAATCGGGGTTGGGGGCTGGTCCCTACGAGCAGTACTTC.